This is a list of T cell receptor beta chains from one sample in a study of post-analysis software for immune sequencing data. MiXCR was run by TCRdb on the PCR reads, yielding one entry per CDR3 protein. This table has more than 350,000 distinct CDR3 sequences, over 30% appearing once. The sample consisted of blood. The receptors here all came from a girl aged 2-10 years with multiple sclerosis. CDR3s include the opening cysteine and the closing phenylalanine or tryptophan. The D gene is left open where the match is weak. Some rows have no size entry. The others give once, few or many, or a class for an expanded clone.

v_call	j_call	clone_size	d_call	cdr3_length	cdr3_nt	cdr3_aa
TRBV7-2	TRBJ2-1	few	-	14	TGTGCCAGCAGCTTAGACCTCAGCGTTGGTGAGCAGTTCTTC	CASSLDLSVGEQFF
TRBV7-2	TRBJ2-1	-	-	14	TGTGCCAGCAGCCTCCAGGGGAGTAGGGATGAGCAGTTCTTC	CASSLQGSRDEQFF
TRBV7-3	TRBJ2-1	few	-	13	TGTGCCAGCAGCTTATGGGAGAAGAATGAGCAGTTCTTC	CASSLWEKNEQFF
TRBV5-4	TRBJ2-1	-	-	13	TGTGCCAGCAGCTATGAAGGGCAGGGCTTAAGGTTCTTC	CASSYEGQGLRFF
TRBV5-1	TRBJ2-7	-	TRBD1	16	TGCGCCAGCAGCTATTCCCCGGGACAGTACTCCTACGAGCAGTACTTC	CASSYSPGQYSYEQYF
TRBV20-1	TRBJ2-7	-	TRBD2	13	TGCAGTGCTAGCGGGAGGGCTTCCTACGAGCAGTACTTC	CSASGRASYEQYF
TRBV7-2	TRBJ2-5	-	TRBD2	16	TGTGCCAGCAGCTCTAGACCGGGACTAGTTCGGGAGACCCAGTACTTC	CASSSRPGLVRETQYF
TRBV20-1	TRBJ2-5	-	TRBD2	18	TGCAGTGCTAGACATGGGACTAGCGGGGCCCTTAGGACAGAGACCCAGTACTTC	CSARHGTSGALRTETQYF
TRBV11-2	TRBJ2-3	-	-	17	TGTGCCAGCAGCCCGAGCCTCCCACAGGGTGGCACAGATACGCAGTATTTT	CASSPSLPQGGTDTQYF
TRBV5-1	TRBJ2-7	few	-	13	TGCGCCAGCAGTACCGGGGCGCAATACGAGCAGTACTTC	CASSTGAQYEQYF
TRBV3-1	TRBJ1-4	-	-	14	TGTGCCAGCAGCCAACAAGGGACCCATGAAAAACTGTTTTTT	CASSQQGTHEKLFF
TRBV10-3	TRBJ2-1	few	TRBD2	15	TGTGCCATCGGGGGGGGACTAGCGGGGTACAATGAGCAGTTCTTC	CAIGGGLAGYNEQFF
TRBV15	TRBJ1-5	-	TRBD1	15	TGTGCCACCAGCGGAGTGACAGGGGGCAATCAGCCCCAGCATTTT	CATSGVTGGNQPQHF
TRBV5-1	TRBJ1-2	few	TRBD1	14	TGCGCCAGCAGCGTGGACAGGGCGTTAGGTGGCTACACCTTC	CASSVDRALGGYTF
TRBV11-2	TRBJ2-7	-	TRBD1	16	TGTGCCAGCAGCCTCCTAGAAGGGACAGACTCCTACGAGCAGTACTTC	CASSLLEGTDSYEQYF
TRBV20-1	TRBJ1-1	-	-	13	TGCAGTGCATCTCAGGCAGTCGACACTGAAGCTTTCTTT	CSASQAVDTEAFF
TRBV6-5	TRBJ1-1	-	TRBD1	17	TGTGCCAGCAGTTACTCGATAGACAGGGGGCTGAACACTGAAGCTTTCTTT	CASSYSIDRGLNTEAFF
TRBV29-1	TRBJ2-1	many	-	16	TGCAGCGTTGTTTTCCCAGCCTGGGGTTCTTACAATGAGCAGTTCTTC	CSVVFPAWGSYNEQFF
TRBV6-4	TRBJ2-3	-	TRBD1	14	TGTGCCAGCAGTGACGGGACAGCCACAGATACGCAGTATTTT	CASSDGTATDTQYF
TRBV9	TRBJ2-5	few	-	14	TGTGCCAGCAGTCCTCCTGAAGGCCAAGGGACCCAGTACTTC	CASSPPEGQGTQYF
TRBV6-6	TRBJ2-1	once	TRBD2	14	TGTGCCAGCAGTATGGCCGGGGGGGTGAATGAGCAGTTCTTC	CASSMAGGVNEQFF
TRBV27	TRBJ2-1	-	-	15	TGTGCCAGCAGTTTGTGGCAGGGCCTCTACAATGAGCAGTTCTTC	CASSLWQGLYNEQFF
TRBV7-6	TRBJ2-1	few	-	13	TGTGCCGGCGGGGACGGAACCTACAATGAGCAGTTCTTC	CAGGDGTYNEQFF
TRBV29-1	TRBJ2-5	few	TRBD2	14	TGCAGCGTTGATCGGGGACTAGCGGGAGAGACCCAGTACTTC	CSVDRGLAGETQYF
TRBV20-1	TRBJ1-6	-	TRBD1	14	TGCAGTGCTGGGGACAGGGGTAAGAATTCACCCCTCCACTTT	CSAGDRGKNSPLHF
TRBV4-3	TRBJ1-2	few	-	16	TGCGCCAGCAGCCCTCGACAGGCCGCGGGGGTCTATGGCTACACCTTC	CASSPRQAAGVYGYTF
TRBV7-2	TRBJ2-7	few	-	14	TGTGCCAGCAGCTACGACCCCTCAGCCTACGAGCAGTACTTC	CASSYDPSAYEQYF
TRBV24-1	TRBJ2-1	-	-	15	TGTGCCACCAGTGATCCTTCTGGGGTCCGGAATGAGCAGTTCTTC	CATSDPSGVRNEQFF
TRBV7-9	TRBJ2-5	-	TRBD1	16	TGTGCCAGCAGCTTACTGAGGGGGCGCGGATCGGAGACCCAGTACTTC	CASSLLRGRGSETQYF
TRBV5-1	TRBJ2-1	few	-	15	TGCGCCAGCAGCTTGGGGGGAGCTGAGGACAATGAGCAGTTCTTC	CASSLGGAEDNEQFF
TRBV5-1	TRBJ1-6	few	-	15	TGCGCCAGCAGCTCGACCGGGGTTAATAATTCACCCCTCCACTTT	CASSSTGVNNSPLHF
TRBV12-3/TRBV12-4	TRBJ1-1	few	-	14	TGTGCCAGCAGTTTACGGGGCGTGAAGGAAGAAGCTTTCTTT	CASSLRGVKEEAFF
TRBV15	TRBJ2-4	-	-	12	TGTGCCACCAGTGTAGCCAAAAACATTCAGTACTTC	CATSVAKNIQYF
TRBV28	TRBJ1-6	few	TRBD1	15	TGTGCCAGCAGTTTTTCAGGACAGGGGGGCTCACCCCTCCACTTT	CASSFSGQGGSPLHF
TRBV7-8	TRBJ2-7	-	TRBD1	16	TGTGCCAGCAGCTTAGGTGCGACAGGGGGCTGCTACGAGCAGTACTTC	CASSLGATGGCYEQYF
TRBV7-8	TRBJ1-2	few	-	13	TGTGCCAGCAGCTCAAAAAATAACTATGGCTACACCTTC	CASSSKNNYGYTF
TRBV6-5	TRBJ2-7	-	TRBD2	15	TGTGCCAGCAGTTACGGCGCTAGCGGAGCCTACGAGCAGTACTTC	CASSYGASGAYEQYF
TRBV10-3	TRBJ1-5	few	-	15	TGTGCCATCAGTGAGTCACCCGGGGCGAATCAGCCCCAGCATTTT	CAISESPGANQPQHF
TRBV7-2	TRBJ1-5	-	-	15	TGTGCCAGCAGCTTAGGTACAGGGTGGGGTCAGCCCCAGCATTTT	CASSLGTGWGQPQHF
TRBV10-3	TRBJ2-7	few	TRBD1	15	TGTGCCATCAACCCGGGACAGGGGGCGTCCGGCGAGCAGTACTTC	CAINPGQGASGEQYF
TRBV12-3/TRBV12-4	TRBJ1-6	-	-	14	TGTGCCAGCGCCGGGGGCCGGAATAATTCACCCCTCCACTTT	CASAGGRNNSPLHF
TRBV20-1	TRBJ2-7	-	TRBD2	13	TGCAGTGACGAGCGGGGGGGTCAAGAGACCCGGTACTTC	CSDERGGQETRYF
TRBV27	TRBJ2-7	-	-	14	TGTGCCAGCAGTATGGCCCGCAGGGTTTACGAGCAGTACTTC	CASSMARRVYEQYF
TRBV10-3	TRBJ2-3	-	TRBD1	16	TGTGCCATCAACTCAATAGGGACAGGGCTCACAGATACGCAGTATTTT	CAINSIGTGLTDTQYF
TRBV7-3	TRBJ2-1	few	TRBD2	20	TGTGCCAGCAGCTTACTAGCGGGAGGATTCCCATACAGCTCCTACAATGAGCAGTTCTTC	CASSLLAGGFPYSSYNEQFF
TRBV3-1	TRBJ1-6	-	-	15	TGTGCCAGCAGCCCTAAGGGGGAAAGGAATTCACCCCTCCACTTT	CASSPKGERNSPLHF
TRBV10-1	TRBJ1-2	-	TRBD1	13	TGCGCCAGCAGCAACGACAGGGACTATGGCTACACCTTC	CASSNDRDYGYTF
TRBV6-5	TRBJ2-7	few	-	15	TGTGCCAGCAGTTGGGGGGACGGCAGCTCCTACGAGCAGTACTTC	CASSWGDGSSYEQYF
TRBV7-9	TRBJ2-3	few	-	17	TGTGCCAGCAGCTCATTAGGGTCACGGATTAGCACAGATACGCAGTATTTT	CASSSLGSRISTDTQYF
TRBV7-8	TRBJ2-5	-	-	15	TGTGCCAGCAGCTCGCCGGCGGTTTCTAAGGGGACCCAGTACTTC	CASSSPAVSKGTQYF